This T cell receptor (beta chain) was captured in a study of Graves' ophthalmopathy and Graves' hyperthyroidism. This clonotype was recorded at least ten times. No antigen is known for it. Amplified material comprised TCR beta CDR3 regions derived from RNA transcripts. HTBI-primed first-round RT-PCR preceded second-round multiplex PCR. TCRdb recomputed calls from the multiplex PCR reads with MiXCR, one row per CDR3 protein. The sample gives approximately 330,000 distinct CDR3 sequences, 17% of which show up once; 9% to 15% is in the top ten. Per the germline V gene, CDR1 is SGHRS and CDR2 is YFSETQ. This CDR3 spans 16 amino acids. Trimming took 3 bases from V and 0 from J, leaving 16 bases between them. In donors with ophthalmopathy, activity was moderate-to-severe, with CAS ≥3, NOSPECS ≥4 and duration under 3 months. Points from the study as a whole: In separating ophthalmopathy from stable hyperthyroidism, a 13-signature model achieved roughly 90% sensitivity and 75% to 84% specificity. Ophthalmopathy progression predictions by the model showed around 72% specificity and approximately 71% sensitivity.

The source material was peripheral blood. V and J are TRBV5-1 and TRBJ2-7; D is possibly TRBD2 (5 bases). The receptor's source is an adult man with Graves' ophthalmopathy. For the CDR3, the DNA is TGCGCCAGCAGCTCCTCTCAAGTGGGGAGCTCCTACGAGCAGTACTTC. Encoded protein: CASSSSQVGSSYEQYF.